These 4 T cell receptor beta chains originate from one sample sequenced in a study of blood T cell repertoires in COVID-19. The data were produced by immunoSEQ multiplex PCR, yet TCRdb's version contains in-frame clones alone and is incomplete. The sample has about 130,000 clones, approximately 85% seen once. Sequences were obtained from peripheral blood. These receptors all stem from a human donor in a cohort sampled during active COVID-19.

J is TRBJ1-2 and V is TRBV19; TRBD1 matches at 9 bases. Germline loops: CDR1 LNHDA, CDR2 SQIVND (reference sequence). The trim removed 3 bases at V and 0 bases at J, leaving 5 bases unmatched. The CDR3 is made up of 16 amino acids. In DNA form, the CDR3 reads TGTGCCAGTAGTATGGGGACAGGGCCGTCTAACTATGGCTACACCTTC. Translated, it gives CASSMGTGPSNYGYTF. Combining the CDR3 with reference TRBV19 and TRBJ1-2 gives the whole variable domain DGGITQSPKYLFRKEGQNVTLSCEQNLNHDAMYWYRQDPGQGLRLIYYSQIVNDFQKGDIAEGYSVSREKKESFPLTVTSAQKNPTAFYLCASSMGTGPSNYGYTFGSGTRLTVV.

This clone was detected once. The V and J genes are TRBV7-9 and TRBJ2-1; no clear D gene. The length of the CDR3 is 17 residues. Germline assignment: CDR1 SEHNR and CDR2 FQNEAQ (reference sequence). Deletions cut 5 bases from V and 0 bases from J, with 17 bases between. The chain's CDR3 is CASSLLPFAYSYNEQFF. CDR3 bases: TGTGCCAGCAGCCTCCTGCCCTTCGCGTACTCCTACAATGAGCAGTTCTTC. The variable domain in full, completed from reference TRBV7-9 and TRBJ2-1, reads DTGVSQNPRHKITKRGQNVTFRCDPISEHNRLYWYRQTLGQGPEFLTYFQNEAQLEKSRLLSDRFSAERPKGSFSTLEIQRTEQGDSAMYLCASSLLPFAYSYNEQFFGPGTRLTVL.

This sequence joins TRBV7-2 and TRBJ1-5; a possible D gene is TRBD1 (6 bases). Trimming stripped 2 bases from V and 7 bases from J, with 6 bases between. The germline V gene encodes CDR1 SGHTA and CDR2 FQGNSA. This CDR3 is built from 12 residues. The CDR3: CASSLRGQPQHF. CDR3 sequence (DNA): TGTGCCAGCAGCTTAAGGGGGCAGCCCCAGCATTTT.

This chain uses TRBV3-1 (or the pseudogene TRBV3-2) with TRBJ1-1, with 7 bases identical to TRBD1. Unmatched junction bases numbered 8, after V lost 5 bases and J lost 5 bases. The CDR3 sequence is 14 residues long. Germline CDR1 reads LGHDT; CDR2 reads YNNKEL (reference sequence). For the CDR3, the DNA is TGTGCCAGCAGCATTCGGACAGGTACAACTGAAGCTTTCTTT. This translates into CASSIRTGTTEAFF.